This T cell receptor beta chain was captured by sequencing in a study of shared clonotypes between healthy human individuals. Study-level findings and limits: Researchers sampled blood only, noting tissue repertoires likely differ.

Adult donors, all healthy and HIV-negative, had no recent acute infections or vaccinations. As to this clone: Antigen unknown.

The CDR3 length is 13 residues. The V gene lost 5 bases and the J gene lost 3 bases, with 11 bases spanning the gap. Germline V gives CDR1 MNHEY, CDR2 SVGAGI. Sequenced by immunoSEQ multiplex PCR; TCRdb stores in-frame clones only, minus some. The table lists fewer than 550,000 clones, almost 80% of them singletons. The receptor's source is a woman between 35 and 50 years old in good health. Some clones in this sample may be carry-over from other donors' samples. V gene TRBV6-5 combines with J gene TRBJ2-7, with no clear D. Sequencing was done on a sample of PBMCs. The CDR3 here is CASSREPLYEQYF. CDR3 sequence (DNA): TGTGCCAGCAGTCGAGAGCCCCTCTACGAGCAGTACTTC.